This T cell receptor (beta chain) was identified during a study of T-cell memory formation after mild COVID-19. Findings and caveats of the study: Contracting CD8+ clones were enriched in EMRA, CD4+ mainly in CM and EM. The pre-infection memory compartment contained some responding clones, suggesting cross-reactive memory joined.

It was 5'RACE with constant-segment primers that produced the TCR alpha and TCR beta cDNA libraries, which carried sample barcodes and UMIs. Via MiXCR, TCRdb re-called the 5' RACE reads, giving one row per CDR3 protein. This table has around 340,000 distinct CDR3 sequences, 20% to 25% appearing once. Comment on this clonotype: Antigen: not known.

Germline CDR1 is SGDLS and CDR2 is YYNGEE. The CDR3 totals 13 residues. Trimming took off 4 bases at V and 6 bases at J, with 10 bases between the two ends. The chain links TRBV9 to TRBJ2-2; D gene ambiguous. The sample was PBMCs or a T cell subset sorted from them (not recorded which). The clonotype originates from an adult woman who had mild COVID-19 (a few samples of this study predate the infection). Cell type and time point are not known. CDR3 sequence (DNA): TGTGCCAGCAGCCCCCCCGGTTCCGGGGAGCTGTTTTTT. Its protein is CASSPPGSGELFF.